This TCR beta chain appears in the sequencing data of a study of blood T cells in healthy people across ages (dated by TCRdb to 2015 to 2017). Turning to the overall study: In model experiments, template switching captured roughly one uniquely barcoded TCR beta cDNA molecule for every two T cells. The donors were split into four age groups: young (average about 16 years), middle-aged (around 40), aged (more than 60) and long-lived (about 74). Using deep sequencing normalized with unique cDNA molecular identifiers, the study measured how TCR beta repertoire diversity changes with age. Donors of different ages were randomly distributed across sequencing lanes to avoid experimental bias. Two additional independent replicas of 1 million unique cDNA reads from the same blood draw were analyzed for two donors (one aged 18 to 30 and one aged 80 or older). Broader findings and caveats from the paper: There was a strong correlation between observed TCR beta diversity and the percentage of naive T cells measured by flow cytometry. Compared with the aged group, more naive CD4+ T cells, fewer expanded clones and increased TCR diversity were shown by the long-lived group, suggesting age selection. Because donor CMV infection status was unknown, age-related changes in expanded clonotypes were potentially confounded. Bulk unsorted PBMC profiling prevented conclusive comparison of naive and antigen-experienced compartments. Observed TCR beta diversity per million T cells fell roughly linearly with age, and a significant reduction was already apparent by age around 44. Total diversity estimates from one million sequenced T cells were considered lower bounds and underestimates.

The 39 donors, aged about 6 to 95 years, were systemically healthy Caucasian individuals from Russia. Each donor gave approximately 9.4 milliliters of peripheral blood, drawn into EDTA-treated Vacutainer tubes. Ficoll-Paque density-gradient centrifugation was used to isolate PBMCs, with at least 7 million per sample. Trizol reagent was used to extract total RNA from the PBMCs, yielding at least 5 micrograms per sample. Naive CD45RAhigh/CD27high T cell percentages were measured by flow cytometry on a PBMC aliquot from every donor. This clonotype showed up just a few times. No antigen is known for it. Base quality data are lacking; no much larger clone is found one base away. CDR1 MNHNS and CDR2 SASEGT were looked up in the germline V gene. V loses 9 bases at its end and J loses 7 bases; junction bases beyond the gene matches: 8. Taken from cysteine to phenylalanine, the CDR3 has 12 residues. Just the 36-base CDR3 DNA is kept, in frame starting at base 1.

The library was made by 5' RACE. Reads for this sample came from an Illumina HiSeq 2500. A second PCR of 7 to 11 cycles was performed with a sample-barcoded 5' primer and a J-beta primer mix. A template-switch 5' adaptor carrying 12 random nucleotides introduced a unique molecular identifier onto each TCR beta cDNA molecule. Each sample yielded at least 3 million CDR3-containing paired-end reads. The Mint cDNA synthesis kit, primed by a TRBC-specific oligonucleotide, was used to synthesize first-strand cDNA from all RNA. All cDNA was treated with uracil-DNA glycosylase and then went through a first 18-cycle PCR with the universal primers M1SS and BC2_uni_R. The original methods were these. Normalization of each sample was performed by random selection of 1 million high-quality reads, each carrying a distinct molecular identifier. Instead of being binned into consensus sequences, reads that shared molecular identifiers were thrown out. MiTCR, set to a Q25 quality threshold and the strictest error-elimination algorithm, was used for CDR3 identification, clonotype clustering and error correction. A nonparametric unseen species model with Euler transformation was used to estimate lower-bound total TCR beta diversity. TCRdb reworked the public reads: Q25 trimming with fastp, MiXCR clone assembly, productive beta chains retained. All rows with the same CDR3 protein become a single entry with the most common DNA and genes. Here the V and J calls rest on TCRdb's processing, not on the authors' analysis. For this sample the table gives some 800,000 distinct CDR3 sequences, of which around 43% were detected only once. Of the sample, roughly 19% falls within the top ten clones.

This sequence uses TRBV6-1 and TRBJ2-7; 8 bases in between match TRBD1. The TCR comes from a man aged 60-69 years in good health. The sequenced sample consisted of blood. In nucleotides, the sequence is TGTGCCAGTCGGGACAGGCTTGATGAGCAGTACTTC. It codes for CASRDRLDEQYF.